This TCR beta chain was identified in a study of T-cell reconstitution after alpha-beta-depleted transplantation in children. Overall study findings and caveats: Several hundred graft clones that had expanded were reportedly the source of alpha-beta T cells about two months after transplant.

As for this clonotype: Its antigen is unidentified.

A library of TCRbeta sequences, prepared with unique molecular identifiers, was generated. One entry per CDR3 protein, called by TCRdb with MiXCR from the PCR reads. This sample has approximately 230,000 distinct CDR3 sequences, with approximately 24% found just once. This sample comprised PBMCs, mostly from graft donor cells, obtained 360 days after TCRalphabeta/CD19-depleted stem cell transplant. This sequence originates from a female patient between 2 and 15 years old who had a stem cell transplant for congenital amegakaryocytic thrombocytopenia, so the T cells may come from the graft donor.

The CDR3 nucleotides are TGCGCCAGCAGCCAAGAGAGGGCCTACACCTACGAGCAGTACTTC. Protein sequence: CASSQERAYTYEQYF. The chain recombines TRBV4-3 with TRBJ2-7; the D gene is possibly TRBD2 (5 bases). This CDR3 is built from 15 residues. Germline CDR1 LGHNA, CDR2 YSLEER. Trimming removed 0 bases at V and 2 bases at J, with 11 bases between.